A selection of T cell receptor beta chains follows, all from one sample in a study of T-cell memory formation after mild COVID-19. Each CDR3 protein is one row after TCRdb ran MiXCR on the 5' RACE reads. This sample has about half a million distinct CDR3 sequences; approximately 18% occur once, and the top ten carry about 12%. Sequenced sample: PBMCs or a T cell subset sorted from them (not recorded which). The receptors stem from an adult woman who had mild COVID-19 (a few samples of this study predate the infection). Cell type and time point are not known. The CDR3 runs from the conserved cysteine through the conserved F or W. The D gene is left open where the match is weak. Only some rows state a clone size, as once, few, many or a class for expanded clones.

v_gene	abundance	d_gene	j_gene	CDR3aa	CDR3nt
TRBV6-5	NA	NA	TRBJ2-5	CASSYPRRPSPGSQYF	TGTGCCAGCAGTTACCCGAGGCGGCCGAGCCCAGGGTCCCAGTACTTC
TRBV12-3/TRBV12-4	few	NA	TRBJ2-7	CASSRGIGNEQYF	TGTGCCAGCAGTCGCGGGATAGGCAACGAGCAGTACTTC
TRBV2	NA	TRBD1	TRBJ1-2	CASLSPGGVNYGYTF	TGTGCCAGCCTATCCCCAGGGGGCGTCAACTATGGCTACACCTTC
TRBV7-6	many	NA	TRBJ2-1	CASSPWGNEQFF	TGTGCCAGCAGCCCATGGGGCAATGAGCAGTTCTTC
TRBV12-3/TRBV12-4	many	NA	TRBJ1-1	CASSYLTSTEAFF	TGTGCCAGCAGTTACCTGACCTCCACTGAAGCTTTCTTT
TRBV30	NA	NA	TRBJ1-1	CAWSGRENTEAFF	TGTGCCTGGAGTGGCAGGGAGAACACTGAAGCTTTCTTT
TRBV19	NA	NA	TRBJ2-1	CASSTWTAQFF	TGTGCCAGTAGTACCTGGACAGCACAGTTCTTC
TRBV4-1	NA	NA	TRBJ1-4	CASGGRTTNEKLFF	TGCGCCAGCGGGGGGCGGACAACTAATGAAAAACTGTTTTTT
TRBV25-1	NA	NA	TRBJ2-5	CASSESEGQETQYF	TGTGCCAGCAGTGAATCTGAGGGGCAAGAGACCCAGTACTTC
TRBV7-9	many	TRBD2	TRBJ2-1	CASSLTSGSTSWSYNEQFF	TGTGCCAGCAGCTTAACTAGCGGCTCGACTTCGTGGTCCTACAATGAGCAGTTCTTC
TRBV29-1	NA	NA	TRBJ2-7	CSVEGGGQSSHYEQYF	TGCAGCGTTGAAGGGGGTGGACAATCTTCTCACTACGAGCAGTACTTC
TRBV7-9	few	NA	TRBJ2-7	CASSHTGYEQYF	TGTGCCAGCAGCCACACGGGCTACGAGCAGTACTTC
TRBV10-3	few	NA	TRBJ2-2	CAIRTGTTNTGELFF	TGTGCCATCAGGACCGGGACCACGAACACCGGGGAGCTGTTTTTT
TRBV29-1	NA	TRBD2	TRBJ2-3	CSVEGSGMTDTQYF	TGCAGCGTTGAAGGTAGCGGGATGACAGATACGCAGTATTTT
TRBV5-1	few	TRBD2	TRBJ2-1	CASSAGRGLQFNEQFF	TGCGCCAGCAGCGCGGGAAGGGGACTACAATTCAATGAGCAGTTCTTC
TRBV20-1	few	NA	TRBJ1-5	CSALPSNQPQHF	TGCAGTGCCCTCCCTAGCAATCAGCCCCAGCATTTT
TRBV7-8	NA	TRBD2	TRBJ2-5	CASSALTSGRAEETQYF	TGTGCCAGCAGCGCCCTGACTAGCGGGAGGGCCGAGGAGACCCAGTACTTC
TRBV11-2	few	NA	TRBJ2-2	CASSSLRWGATGELFF	TGTGCCAGCAGCTCCCTGCGATGGGGGGCCACCGGGGAGCTGTTTTTT
TRBV7-2	few	TRBD1	TRBJ2-3	CASSSQGARPYF	TGTGCCAGCAGCTCACAGGGGGCCCGTCCGTATTTT
TRBV12-3/TRBV12-4	few	NA	TRBJ2-1	CASSLDQSASRQFF	TGTGCCAGCAGTTTAGATCAGAGTGCTAGCCGGCAGTTCTTC
TRBV6-5	few	TRBD2	TRBJ2-1	CASSPSGLAADEQFF	TGTGCCAGCAGTCCATCGGGACTAGCGGCCGATGAGCAGTTCTTC
TRBV4-1	few	TRBD1	TRBJ2-1	CASSLWDRASDEQFF	TGCGCCAGCAGCCTATGGGACAGGGCTTCGGATGAGCAGTTCTTC
TRBV6-6	NA	NA	TRBJ1-1	CASSYSNRGMNTEAFF	TGTGCCAGCAGTTACTCGAACAGAGGGATGAACACTGAAGCTTTCTTT
TRBV20-1	few	NA	TRBJ2-7	CSAEKPGLSSYEQYF	TGCAGTGCAGAGAAACCGGGCCTCAGCTCCTACGAGCAGTACTTC
TRBV12-3/TRBV12-4	NA	NA	TRBJ1-4	CASSPWTEAANEKLFF	TGTGCCAGCAGTCCGTGGACAGAGGCGGCGAATGAAAAACTGTTTTTT
TRBV9	NA	TRBD2	TRBJ2-5	CASSVDGLAGSLETEYF	TGTGCCAGCAGCGTAGATGGACTAGCGGGAAGCTTGGAGACCGAGTACTTC
TRBV20-1	NA	TRBD2	TRBJ2-3	CSATRSGGTPDTQYF	TGCAGTGCTACCCGAAGCGGGGGGACCCCAGATACGCAGTATTTT
TRBV10-3	NA	NA	TRBJ1-2	CAISAGVGSYGYTF	TGTGCCATCAGTGCAGGGGTGGGGAGCTATGGCTACACCTTC
TRBV3-1	NA	NA	TRBJ2-5	CASSHQGPTQYF	TGTGCCAGCAGCCATCAGGGCCCGACCCAGTACTTC
TRBV12-3/TRBV12-4	NA	NA	TRBJ1-2	CASSGTFTGSLNYGYTF	TGTGCCAGCAGTGGGACCTTTACAGGATCCCTTAACTATGGCTACACCTTC
TRBV5-1	many	NA	TRBJ2-7	CASSLGPGGTYEQYF	TGCGCCAGCAGCTTAGGTCCAGGGGGGACCTACGAGCAGTACTTC
TRBV7-8	few	TRBD1	TRBJ2-5	CASRTIVGQLETQYF	TGTGCCAGCAGGACTATAGTGGGACAGCTCGAGACCCAGTACTTC
TRBV4-1	NA	TRBD1	TRBJ2-2	CASSQVWLGTAFTGELFF	TGCGCCAGCAGCCAAGTTTGGTTAGGGACAGCTTTCACCGGGGAGCTGTTTTTT
TRBV24-1	NA	NA	TRBJ2-1	CATSDSRTQTNEQFF	TGTGCCACCAGTGATTCCCGGACACAGACCAATGAGCAGTTCTTC
TRBV7-9	NA	NA	TRBJ1-1	CASSLRFTEAFF	TGTGCCAGCAGCTTAAGGTTCACTGAAGCTTTCTTT
TRBV12-3/TRBV12-4	many	NA	TRBJ2-1	CASSPANEQFF	TGTGCCAGCAGTCCCGCCAATGAGCAGTTCTTC
TRBV5-1	many	TRBD2	TRBJ2-7	CASSLRTSGTVEQYF	TGCGCCAGCAGCTTGCGTACTAGCGGGACAGTCGAGCAGTACTTC
TRBV11-3	few	NA	TRBJ2-3	CASSLIGSPDTQYF	TGTGCCAGCAGCTTAATCGGTAGCCCGGATACGCAGTATTTT
TRBV7-2	many	NA	TRBJ2-1	CASSLERGYNEQFF	TGTGCCAGCAGCTTAGAACGTGGGTACAATGAGCAGTTCTTC
TRBV7-3	NA	TRBD2	TRBJ2-1	CASSERVAGEVDNEQFF	TGTGCCAGCAGCGAAAGGGTAGCGGGAGAAGTTGACAATGAGCAGTTCTTC
TRBV24-1	few	NA	TRBJ1-1	CATSDLFEAFF	TGTGCCACCAGTGATTTGTTCGAAGCTTTCTTT
TRBV7-3	many	NA	TRBJ1-1	CASSPSGKGDTEAFF	TGTGCCAGCAGCCCATCAGGGAAGGGGGACACTGAAGCTTTCTTT
TRBV25-1	NA	NA	TRBJ1-2	CASWGADGYTF	TGTGCCAGCTGGGGAGCGGATGGCTACACCTTC
TRBV20-1	NA	NA	TRBJ2-7	CSARDPGKFSSYEQYF	TGCAGTGCTAGAGATCCAGGAAAGTTCAGCTCCTACGAGCAGTACTTC
TRBV11-2	NA	NA	TRBJ2-7	CASSLDRPISYEQYF	TGTGCCAGCAGCTTAGATCGGCCCATTTCCTACGAGCAGTACTTC
TRBV24-1	NA	NA	TRBJ2-7	CATSDGTPGHEQYF	TGTGCCACCAGTGATGGGACCCCGGGGCACGAGCAGTACTTC
TRBV4-2	NA	TRBD2	TRBJ2-5	CASSQDGSTSGRPETQYF	TGTGCCAGCAGCCAAGATGGGTCGACTAGCGGGAGACCCGAGACCCAGTACTTC
TRBV18	few	TRBD1	TRBJ1-5	CASSPRDRDNQPQHF	TGTGCCAGCTCACCACGGGACAGGGACAATCAGCCCCAGCATTTT
TRBV5-1	few	NA	TRBJ1-1	CASSKGQNTEAFF	TGCGCCAGCAGCAAAGGACAGAACACTGAAGCTTTCTTT
TRBV27	NA	NA	TRBJ2-5	CASSLFGQPGIQETQYF	TGTGCCAGCAGTTTATTCGGACAGCCGGGGATCCAAGAGACCCAGTACTTC
TRBV11-2	many	NA	TRBJ2-7	CASSLVFSEQYF	TGTGCCAGCAGCTTAGTCTTCAGCGAGCAGTACTTC
TRBV4-3	few	NA	TRBJ2-7	CASSQDSRGALEQYF	TGCGCCAGCAGCCAAGATTCAAGGGGGGCACTCGAGCAGTACTTC
TRBV7-9	NA	NA	TRBJ1-1	CASSLFGLNTEAFF	TGTGCCAGCAGCTTATTTGGGTTGAACACTGAAGCTTTCTTT
TRBV7-9	NA	NA	TRBJ1-2	CASSSTGRGGYTF	TGTGCCAGCAGCTCTACAGGGAGGGGTGGCTACACCTTC
TRBV20-1	NA	NA	TRBJ1-1	CSALQLGRQNEAFF	TGCAGTGCTTTACAGTTAGGGAGGCAGAATGAAGCTTTCTTT
TRBV4-1	NA	NA	TRBJ2-1	CASRGRNNEQFF	TGCGCCAGCAGGGGGCGCAACAATGAGCAGTTCTTC
TRBV12-3/TRBV12-4	NA	TRBD2	TRBJ2-7	CASSFGGFGTYEQYF	TGTGCCAGCAGTTTCGGGGGGTTTGGAACCTACGAGCAGTACTTC
TRBV7-9	few	NA	TRBJ2-5	CASSLNVNQETQYF	TGTGCCAGCAGCTTAAATGTGAACCAAGAGACCCAGTACTTC